Listed below are T cell receptor beta chains from one sample, sequenced in a study of graft-versus-host responses after intestinal transplantation. The method was immunoSEQ multiplex PCR; TCRdb's version includes in-frame clones alone and lacks a portion of them. This sample carries more than 85,000 clones, just under 95% of them seen once, and the ten largest clones take 0.45% to 0.65%. No antigens are known for them. This sample comprised unstimulated CD8+ T cells sorted from spleen or lymph node cells, obtained before intestinal transplant. The receptors shown here come from a human donor who received an intestinal transplant. Both conserved end residues are part of each CDR3. A D gene is named only where the DNA matches it firmly. Rows give clone size only sometimes, using once, few, many, or a class for an expanded clone.

TRBJ1-3,TRBV7-9,.,.,CASSLVTARVYGNTIYF,TGTGCCAGCAGCTTAGTTACGGCCAGGGTATATGGAAACACCATATATTTT
TRBJ1-3,TRBV19,.,.,CASSIGADTIYF,TGTGCCAGTAGTATAGGGGCGGACACCATATATTTT
TRBJ1-1,TRBV11-2,.,.,CASSLVGLSGNTEAFF,TGTGCCAGCAGCTTAGTTGGACTCAGCGGGAACACTGAAGCTTTCTTT
TRBJ2-7,TRBV5-4,TRBD2,.,CASSLRLAGDYEQYF,TGTGCCAGCAGCTTGAGACTAGCGGGAGATTACGAGCAGTACTTC
TRBJ2-7,TRBV27,.,.,CASSLVGRSYEQYF,TGTGCCAGCAGTTTAGTTGGGAGGTCCTACGAGCAGTACTTC
TRBJ2-7,TRBV18,.,once,CASSVARAYEQYF,TGTGCCAGCTCAGTGGCCAGGGCCTACGAGCAGTACTTC
TRBJ2-2,TRBV5-1,TRBD2,.,CASSIVSGRGELFF,TGCGCCAGCAGCATCGTTAGCGGGAGGGGGGAGCTGTTTTTT
TRBJ2-5,TRBV5-1,TRBD1,.,CASSWDRAEETQYF,TGCGCCAGCAGTTGGGACAGGGCGGAAGAGACCCAGTACTTC
TRBJ1-2,TRBV10-2,.,.,CASREGPLAGGYTF,TGCGCCAGCAGGGAGGGACCGCTGGCGGGTGGCTACACCTTC
TRBJ2-1,TRBV19,TRBD2,.,CASELAGAGYNEQFF,TGTGCCAGTGAACTAGCGGGGGCGGGATACAATGAGCAGTTCTTC
TRBJ2-1,TRBV6-4,.,.,CASSDSIGSYSYNEQFF,TGTGCCAGCAGTGACTCGATAGGCTCTTACTCCTACAATGAGCAGTTCTTC
TRBJ2-2,TRBV4-1,.,.,CASSLYDGVVGELFF,TGCGCCAGCAGCCTCTATGATGGGGTTGTCGGGGAGCTGTTTTTT
TRBJ2-1,TRBV4-2,.,.,CASSQELLSGEQFF,TGTGCCAGCAGCCAAGAACTACTCTCGGGGGAGCAGTTCTTC
TRBJ2-7,TRBV25-1,.,.,CASRRDTPYYEQYF,TGTGCCAGCAGACGGGACACCCCATACTACGAGCAGTACTTC
TRBJ1-2,TRBV29-1,.,.,CSVEGDDLLYGYTF,TGCAGCGTGGAGGGGGATGACCTCCTCTATGGCTACACCTTC
TRBJ2-2,TRBV4-2,TRBD2,.,CASSQMWGGGTGELFF,TGTGCCAGCAGCCAGATGTGGGGGGGAGGCACCGGGGAGCTGTTTTTT
TRBJ2-1,TRBV7-3,.,.,CASSSSEAPYEQFF,TGTGCCAGCAGCTCATCCGAAGCCCCCTATGAGCAGTTCTTC
TRBJ2-1,TRBV11-3,TRBD2,.,CASSLGGTSGYNEQFF,TGTGCCAGCAGCTTGGGGGGGACTAGCGGCTACAATGAGCAGTTCTTC
TRBJ2-7,TRBV4-1,.,.,CASSQDPGASYEQYF,TGCGCCAGCAGCCAAGATCCGGGAGCTAGCTACGAGCAGTACTTC
TRBJ2-7,TRBV19,.,once,CASSLRLAYEQYF,TGTGCCAGTAGCCTAAGACTAGCCTACGAGCAGTACTTC
TRBJ2-1,TRBV29-1,.,.,CSVDRESYNEQFF,TGCAGCGTTGATCGGGAATCCTACAATGAGCAGTTCTTC
TRBJ1-1,TRBV2,TRBD1,.,CASSGDRGRGDTEAFF,TGTGCCAGCAGTGGAGACAGGGGGCGCGGGGACACTGAAGCTTTCTTT
TRBJ2-7,TRBV6-5,.,.,CASSYSQQGSTSEQYF,TGTGCCAGCAGTTACTCGCAGCAAGGGTCGACTTCAGAGCAGTACTTC
TRBJ1-2,TRBV4-1,.,.,CASSHRGDLPEGYTF,TGCGCCAGCAGCCACCGGGGAGACCTTCCGGAGGGCTACACCTTC
TRBJ1-2,TRBV9,TRBD1,.,CASSVGDRELYGYTF,TGTGCCAGCAGCGTAGGGGACAGGGAACTCTATGGCTACACCTTC
TRBJ2-4,TRBV11-1,TRBD2,.,CASSWGEGRKNIQYF,TGTGCCAGCAGCTGGGGGGAGGGACGGAAAAACATTCAGTACTTC
TRBJ2-2,TRBV7-6,.,few,CASSVVWGELFF,TGTGCCAGCAGCGTAGTCTGGGGAGAGCTGTTTTTT
TRBJ2-3,TRBV7-9,TRBD1,.,CASTLGQGLTDTQYF,TGTGCCAGCACCCTGGGACAGGGCCTGACAGATACGCAGTATTTT
TRBJ2-7,TRBV9,.,.,CASSASRVSYEQYF,TGTGCCAGCAGCGCCTCGAGGGTGTCCTACGAGCAGTACTTC
TRBJ2-4,TRBV15,.,once,CATTDLTLAKNIQYF,TGTGCCACCACAGACTTGACACTAGCCAAAAACATTCAGTACTTC
TRBJ2-5,TRBV13,TRBD1,.,CASSQNGQDQETQYF,TGTGCCAGCAGCCAGAACGGACAGGACCAAGAGACCCAGTACTTC
TRBJ1-1,TRBV4-2,TRBD1,.,CASSQGEDRSGNTEAFF,TGTGCCAGCAGCCAAGGGGAGGACAGGTCGGGGAACACTGAAGCTTTCTTT
TRBJ1-1,TRBV11-2,.,once,CASSLAFPNTEAFF,TGTGCCAGCAGCTTGGCGTTTCCGAACACTGAAGCTTTCTTT
TRBJ1-2,TRBV19,.,.,CASSEGAGGYTF,TGTGCCAGTAGTGAGGGCGCGGGTGGCTACACCTTC
TRBJ2-7,TRBV30,.,.,CAWRASILPYEQYF,TGTGCCTGGAGAGCATCGATCTTACCCTACGAGCAGTACTTC
TRBJ2-1,TRBV15,TRBD1,.,CATSRDLRGNNEQFF,TGTGCCACCAGCAGAGATCTCAGGGGGAACAATGAGCAGTTCTTC
TRBJ2-7,TRBV10-3,.,.,CAIGSGGVYEQYF,TGTGCCATCGGATCAGGGGGGGTCTACGAGCAGTACTTC
TRBJ2-7,TRBV29-1,.,.,CSVEDPDRQSSYEQYF,TGCAGCGTTGAAGATCCTGATAGACAGTCCTCCTACGAGCAGTACTTC
TRBJ2-7,TRBV14,.,.,CASSLQKHPSSYEQYF,TGTGCCAGCAGCCTCCAAAAGCATCCCAGCTCCTACGAGCAGTACTTC
TRBJ1-2,TRBV27,.,.,CASSPFGEGTFSGYTF,TGTGCCAGCAGTCCTTTTGGGGAGGGGACCTTTAGCGGCTACACCTTC
TRBJ1-1,TRBV5-4,.,.,CASSLPPGPEAFF,TGTGCCAGCAGCTTGCCCCCCGGACCTGAAGCTTTCTTT
TRBJ1-5,TRBV7-8,TRBD1,once,CASSLFGTGETQPQHF,TGTGCCAGCAGCTTATTTGGGACAGGGGAGACTCAGCCCCAGCATTTT
TRBJ2-1,TRBV27,.,.,CASSVPGLPYNEQFF,TGTGCTAGCAGTGTGCCGGGACTCCCATACAATGAGCAGTTCTTC
TRBJ2-4,TRBV5-1,TRBD1,.,CASSAAGGENIQYF,TGCGCCAGCAGCGCCGCAGGGGGCGAAAACATTCAGTACTTC
TRBJ1-2,TRBV7-9,.,.,CASSGADRYGYTF,TGTGCCAGCAGCGGAGCGGACAGATATGGCTACACCTTC
TRBJ2-7,TRBV13,.,.,CASSLGGAGNGEQYF,TGTGCCAGCAGCTTAGGGGGGGCCGGGAACGGCGAGCAGTACTTC
TRBJ2-4,TRBV6-6,.,.,CASWTAENIQYF,TGTGCCAGCTGGACAGCAGAAAACATTCAGTACTTC
TRBJ1-5,TRBV28,.,.,CASSLTLAPYSNQPQHF,TGTGCCAGCAGTTTAACCCTAGCTCCATATAGCAATCAGCCCCAGCATTTT
TRBJ2-7,TRBV6-5,.,.,CASSPGGYEQYF,TGTGCCAGCAGCCCCGGGGGTTACGAGCAGTACTTC
TRBJ2-2,TRBV28,TRBD2,.,CASKFKTSGGELFF,TGTGCCAGCAAATTCAAGACTAGCGGGGGGGAGCTGTTTTTT
TRBJ2-3,TRBV6-5,.,once,CASSSYTDTQYF,TGTGCCAGCAGTTCGTACACAGATACGCAGTATTTT
TRBJ2-5,TRBV7-9,.,once,CASRASETQYF,TGTGCCAGTCGCGCATCAGAGACCCAGTACTTC
TRBJ2-7,TRBV7-6,.,.,CASSLGREYEQYF,TGTGCCAGCAGCTTGGGCAGGGAATACGAGCAGTACTTC